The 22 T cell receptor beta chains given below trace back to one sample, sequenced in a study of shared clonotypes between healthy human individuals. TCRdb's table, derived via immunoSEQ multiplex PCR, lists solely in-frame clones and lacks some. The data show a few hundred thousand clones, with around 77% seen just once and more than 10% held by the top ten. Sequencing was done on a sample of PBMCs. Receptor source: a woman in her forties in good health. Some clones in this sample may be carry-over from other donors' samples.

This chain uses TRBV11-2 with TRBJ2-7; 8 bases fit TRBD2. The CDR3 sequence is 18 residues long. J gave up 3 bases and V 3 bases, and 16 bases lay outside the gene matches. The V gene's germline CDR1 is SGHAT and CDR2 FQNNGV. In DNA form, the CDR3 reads TGTGCCAGCAGCTTTTTAGCGGGACGAAGCCTAGGGAACTACGAGCAGTACTTC. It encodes CASSFLAGRSLGNYEQYF. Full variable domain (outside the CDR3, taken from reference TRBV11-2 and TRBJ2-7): EAGVAQSPRYKIIEKRQSVAFWCNPISGHATLYWYQQILGQGPKLLIQFQNNGVVDDSQLPKDRFSAERLKGVDSTLKIQPAKLEDSAVYLCASSFLAGRSLGNYEQYFGPGTRLTVT.

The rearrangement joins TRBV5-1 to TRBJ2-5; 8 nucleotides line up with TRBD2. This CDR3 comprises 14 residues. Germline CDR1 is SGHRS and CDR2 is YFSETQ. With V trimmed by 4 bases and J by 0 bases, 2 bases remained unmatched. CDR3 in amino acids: CASSPSGYQETQYF. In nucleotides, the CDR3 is TGCGCCAGCAGCCCTAGCGGGTACCAAGAGACCCAGTACTTC.

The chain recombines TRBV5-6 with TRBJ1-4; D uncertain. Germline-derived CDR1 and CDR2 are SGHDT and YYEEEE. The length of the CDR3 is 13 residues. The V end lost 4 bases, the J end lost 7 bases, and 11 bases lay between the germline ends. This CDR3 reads CASSSREGEKLFF. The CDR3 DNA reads TGTGCCAGCAGCAGCCGGGAAGGTGAAAAACTGTTTTTT.

The CDR3 loop reads CAWYIQGQNTEAFF. CDR3 in DNA: TGTGCCTGGTATATACAGGGACAGAACACTGAAGCTTTCTTT. J is TRBJ1-1 and V is TRBV30, with D perhaps matching TRBD1 (6 bases). The CDR3 consists of 14 residues. Germline V gene lookup returns CDR1 GTSNPN and CDR2 SVGIG (reference sequence). V dropped 5 bases and J dropped 1 base, with 14 bases sitting between them.

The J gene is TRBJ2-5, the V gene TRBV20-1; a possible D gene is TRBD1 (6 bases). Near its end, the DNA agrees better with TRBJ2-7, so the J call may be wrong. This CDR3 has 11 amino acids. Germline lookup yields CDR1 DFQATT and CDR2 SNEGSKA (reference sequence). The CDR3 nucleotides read TGCAGCTGGCAGGGGCCCTACGAGCAGTACTTC. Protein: CSWQGPYEQYF.

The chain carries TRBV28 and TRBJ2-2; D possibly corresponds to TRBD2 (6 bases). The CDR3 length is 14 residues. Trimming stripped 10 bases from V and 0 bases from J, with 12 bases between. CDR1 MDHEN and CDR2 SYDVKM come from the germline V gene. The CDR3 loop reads CAIGLQANTGELFF. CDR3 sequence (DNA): TGTGCCATCGGACTACAGGCGAACACCGGGGAGCTGTTTTTT.

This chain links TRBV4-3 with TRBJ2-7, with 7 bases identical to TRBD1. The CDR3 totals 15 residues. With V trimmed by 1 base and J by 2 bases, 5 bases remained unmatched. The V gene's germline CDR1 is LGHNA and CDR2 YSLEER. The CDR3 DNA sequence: TGCGCCAGCAGCCAAGCTTGGCAGGGGGCCTACGAGCAGTACTTC. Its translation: CASSQAWQGAYEQYF.

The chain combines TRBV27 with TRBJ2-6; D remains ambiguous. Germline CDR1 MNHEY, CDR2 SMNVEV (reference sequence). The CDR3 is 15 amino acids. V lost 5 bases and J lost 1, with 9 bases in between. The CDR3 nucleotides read TGTGCCAGCAGTGAAGTTTATTCTGGGGCCAACGTCCTGACTTTC. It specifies CASSEVYSGANVLTF.

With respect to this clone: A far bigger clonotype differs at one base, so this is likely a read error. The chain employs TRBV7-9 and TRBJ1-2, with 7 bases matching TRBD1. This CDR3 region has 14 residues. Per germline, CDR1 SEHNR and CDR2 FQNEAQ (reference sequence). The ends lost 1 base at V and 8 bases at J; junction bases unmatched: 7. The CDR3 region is CASSLDTGALGYTF. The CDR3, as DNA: TGTGCCAGCAGCTTAGATACAGGGGCACTCGGCTACACCTTC.

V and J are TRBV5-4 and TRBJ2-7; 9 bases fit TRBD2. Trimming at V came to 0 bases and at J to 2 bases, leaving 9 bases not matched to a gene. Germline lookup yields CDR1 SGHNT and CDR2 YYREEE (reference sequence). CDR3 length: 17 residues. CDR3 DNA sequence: TGTGCCAGCAGCTTGGCTAGCGGGATACACACTACCTACGAGCAGTACTTC. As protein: CASSLASGIHTTYEQYF.

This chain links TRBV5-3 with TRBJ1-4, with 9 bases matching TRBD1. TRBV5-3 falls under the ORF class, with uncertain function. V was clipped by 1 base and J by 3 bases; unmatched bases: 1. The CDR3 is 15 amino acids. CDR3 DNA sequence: TGTGCCAGAAGCTTGCGACAGGGGGCTAATGAAAAACTGTTTTTT. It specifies CARSLRQGANEKLFF.

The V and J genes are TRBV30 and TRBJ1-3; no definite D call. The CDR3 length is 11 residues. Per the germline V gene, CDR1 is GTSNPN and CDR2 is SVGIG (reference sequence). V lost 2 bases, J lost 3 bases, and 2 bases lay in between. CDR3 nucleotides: TGTGCCTGGAGTAATGGAAACACCATATATTTT. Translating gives CAWSNGNTIYF.

The CDR3 bases are TGTGCCAGCAGTTTAGGCAGGGCCACGAGTTATGGCTACACCTTC. Translated, it gives CASSLGRATSYGYTF. The rearrangement joins TRBV28 to TRBJ1-2; tentatively, D is TRBD1 (5 bases). The CDR3 has 15 amino acids. Germline V gene lookup returns CDR1 MDHEN and CDR2 SYDVKM. V lost 2 bases and J lost 5, with 15 bases in between.

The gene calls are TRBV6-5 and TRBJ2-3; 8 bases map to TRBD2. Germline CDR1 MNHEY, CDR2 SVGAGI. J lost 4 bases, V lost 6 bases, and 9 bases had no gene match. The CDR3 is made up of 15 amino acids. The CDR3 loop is CASSLTSASPDTQYF. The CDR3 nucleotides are TGTGCCAGCAGCCTGACTAGCGCCTCGCCAGATACGCAGTATTTT.

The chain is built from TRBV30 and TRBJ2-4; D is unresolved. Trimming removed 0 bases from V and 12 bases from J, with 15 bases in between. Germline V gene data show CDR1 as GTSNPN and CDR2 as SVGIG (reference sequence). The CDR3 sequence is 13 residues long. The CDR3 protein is CAWSVSLRDGQYF. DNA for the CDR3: TGTGCCTGGAGTGTATCCCTTCGCGATGGTCAGTACTTC. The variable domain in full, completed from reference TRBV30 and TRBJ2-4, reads SQTIHQWPATLVQPVGSPLSLECTVEGTSNPNLYWYRQAAGRGLQLLFYSVGIGQISSEVPQNLSASRPQDRQFILSSKKLLLSDSGFYLCAWSVSLRDGQYFGAGTRLSVL.

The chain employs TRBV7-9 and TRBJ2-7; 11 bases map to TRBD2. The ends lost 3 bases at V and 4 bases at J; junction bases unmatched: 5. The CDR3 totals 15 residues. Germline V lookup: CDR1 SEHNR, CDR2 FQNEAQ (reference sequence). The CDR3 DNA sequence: TGTGCCAGCAGCTTCCTAGCGGGAGGTCAGTACGAGCAGTACTTC. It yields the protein CASSFLAGGQYEQYF.

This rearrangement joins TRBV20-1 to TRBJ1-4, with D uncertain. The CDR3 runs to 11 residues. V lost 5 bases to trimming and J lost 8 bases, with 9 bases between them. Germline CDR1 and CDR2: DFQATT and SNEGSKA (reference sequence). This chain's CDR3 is CSAPDQEKLFF. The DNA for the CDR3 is TGCAGTGCTCCTGACCAGGAAAAACTGTTTTTT.

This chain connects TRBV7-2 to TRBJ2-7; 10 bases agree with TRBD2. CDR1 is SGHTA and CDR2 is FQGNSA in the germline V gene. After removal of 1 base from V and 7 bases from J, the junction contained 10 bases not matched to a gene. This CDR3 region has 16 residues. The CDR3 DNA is TGTGCCAGCAGCTTAGGGCCTCTAGCGGGAGCAGGGGAGCAGTACTTC. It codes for CASSLGPLAGAGEQYF.

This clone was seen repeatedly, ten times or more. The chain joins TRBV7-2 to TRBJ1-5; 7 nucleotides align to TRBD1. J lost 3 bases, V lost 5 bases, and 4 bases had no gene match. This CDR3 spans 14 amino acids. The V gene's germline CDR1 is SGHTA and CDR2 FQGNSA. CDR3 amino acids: CASSQGGFNQPQHF. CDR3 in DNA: TGTGCCAGCAGCCAGGGGGGGTTCAATCAGCCCCAGCATTTT.

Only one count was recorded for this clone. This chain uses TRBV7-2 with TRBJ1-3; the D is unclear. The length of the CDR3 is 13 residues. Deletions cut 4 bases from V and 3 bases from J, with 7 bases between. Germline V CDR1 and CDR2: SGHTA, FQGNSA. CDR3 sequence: CASSWNSGNTIYF. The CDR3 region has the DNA TGTGCCAGCAGCTGGAACAGTGGAAACACCATATATTTT.

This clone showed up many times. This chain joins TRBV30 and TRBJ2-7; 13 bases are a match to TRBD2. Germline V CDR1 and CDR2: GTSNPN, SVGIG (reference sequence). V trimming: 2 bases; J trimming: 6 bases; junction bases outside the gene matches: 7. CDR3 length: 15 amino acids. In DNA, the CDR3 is TGTGCCTGGAGTAGCGGACTAGCGGGAGTGGGCGAGCAGTACTTC. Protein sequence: CAWSSGLAGVGEQYF.

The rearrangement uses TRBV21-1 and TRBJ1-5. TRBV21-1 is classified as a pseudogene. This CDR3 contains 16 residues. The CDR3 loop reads CASSKTPANSNQPQHF. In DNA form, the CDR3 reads TGTGCCAGCAGCAAAACCCCGGCCAATAGCAATCAGCCCCAGCATTTT.